The 3 T cell receptor beta chains presented below share a single source sample, sequenced in a study of CD8 T cells in Susac syndrome (dated by TCRdb to about 2019). The library was built by means of the immunoSEQ multiplex PCR assay. RNA was extracted using the RNeasy kit, and 0.5 to 1 microgram was reverse transcribed with random hexamers. TCRdb ran its own pipeline on the public reads, namely fastp trimming at Q25 and MiXCR clone calling, and kept in-frame beta chains. Rows with one shared CDR3 protein collapse into an entry with the most common genes and DNA. A total of 100,000 to 150,000 distinct CDR3 sequences appear in this sample, around 96% of them only once. Of the sample, more than 0.2% falls within the top ten clones. Sequenced: CD8+ T cells from PBMCs. These receptors were taken from a human donor with Susac syndrome.

The gene calls are TRBV6-5 and TRBJ1-6; tentative D call: TRBD1 (5 bases). Germline assignment: CDR1 MNHEY and CDR2 SVGAGI. CDR3 length equals 14 residues. Trimming left V 11 bases short and J 10 bases short, with 21 bases between. The DNA for the CDR3 is TGTGCCGCTGGACGAACCGGGACGGCCTCACCCCTCCACTTT. This codes for CAAGRTGTASPLHF.

Only one count was recorded for this clonotype. The chain is built from TRBV12-3 or TRBV12-4 and TRBJ2-7, with 8 bases aligning to TRBD2. The CDR3 loop spans 16 amino acids. The V and J ends lost 5 bases and 7 bases, in that order; junction bases with no gene match: 16. The CDR3: CASSPWAGGAWGEQYF. The CDR3, as DNA: TGTGCCAGCAGTCCCTGGGCGGGGGGCGCCTGGGGAGAGCAGTACTTC.

This clonotype was seen just once. The chain carries TRBV20-1 and TRBJ2-7; 10 bases line up with TRBD2. Losses at the gene ends were 0 bases for V and 3 bases for J; bases not matched to a gene: 8. CDR1 is DFQATT, CDR2 SNEGSKA, per germline (reference sequence). CDR3 length equals 16 residues. This CDR3 reads CSARDNRASGSYEQYF. DNA of the CDR3: TGCAGTGCTAGAGATAACAGGGCTAGCGGGAGCTACGAGCAGTACTTC.